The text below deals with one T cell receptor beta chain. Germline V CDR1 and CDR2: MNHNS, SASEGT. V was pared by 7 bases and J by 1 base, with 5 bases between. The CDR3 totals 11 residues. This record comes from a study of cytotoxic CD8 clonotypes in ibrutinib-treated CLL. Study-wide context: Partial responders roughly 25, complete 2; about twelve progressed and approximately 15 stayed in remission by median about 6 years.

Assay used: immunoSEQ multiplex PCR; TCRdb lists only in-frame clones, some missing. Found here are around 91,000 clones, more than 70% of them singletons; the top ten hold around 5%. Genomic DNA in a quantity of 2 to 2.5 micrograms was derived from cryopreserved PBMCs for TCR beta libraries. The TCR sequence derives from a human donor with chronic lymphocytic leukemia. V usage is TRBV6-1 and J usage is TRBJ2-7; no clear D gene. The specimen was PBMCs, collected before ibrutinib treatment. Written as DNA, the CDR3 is TGTGCCAGCATCTATTCCTACGAGCAGTACTTC. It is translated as CASIYSYEQYF.